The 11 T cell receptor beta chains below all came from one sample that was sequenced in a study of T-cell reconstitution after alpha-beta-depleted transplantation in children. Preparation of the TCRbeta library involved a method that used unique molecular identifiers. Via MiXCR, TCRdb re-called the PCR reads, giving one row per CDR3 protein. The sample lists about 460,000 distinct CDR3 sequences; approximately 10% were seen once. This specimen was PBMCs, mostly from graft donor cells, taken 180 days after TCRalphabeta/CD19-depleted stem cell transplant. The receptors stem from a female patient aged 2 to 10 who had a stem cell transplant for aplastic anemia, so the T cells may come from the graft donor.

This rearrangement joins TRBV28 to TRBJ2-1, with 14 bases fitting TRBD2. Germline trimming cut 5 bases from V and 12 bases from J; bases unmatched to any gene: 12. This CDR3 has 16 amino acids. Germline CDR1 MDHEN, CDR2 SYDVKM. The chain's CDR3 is CASSPVAGLAGVRQFF. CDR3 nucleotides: TGTGCCAGCAGTCCCGTCGCGGGACTAGCGGGAGTGAGGCAGTTCTTC.

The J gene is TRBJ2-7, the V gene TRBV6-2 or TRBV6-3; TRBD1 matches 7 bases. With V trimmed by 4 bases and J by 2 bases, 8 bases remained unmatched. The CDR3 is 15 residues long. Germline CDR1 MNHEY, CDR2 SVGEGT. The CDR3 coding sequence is TGTGCCAGCAGTTGCACTTTGGACAGGACCTACGAGCAGTACTTC. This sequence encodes CASSCTLDRTYEQYF.

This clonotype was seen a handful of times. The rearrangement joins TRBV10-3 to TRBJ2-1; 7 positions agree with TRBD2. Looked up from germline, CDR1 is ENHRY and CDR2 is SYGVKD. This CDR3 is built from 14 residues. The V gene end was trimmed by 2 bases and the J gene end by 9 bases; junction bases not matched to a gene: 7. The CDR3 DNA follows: TGTGCCATCAGTGAGGCCAGCGGGATGGCTGAGCAGTTCTTC. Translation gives CAISEASGMAEQFF.

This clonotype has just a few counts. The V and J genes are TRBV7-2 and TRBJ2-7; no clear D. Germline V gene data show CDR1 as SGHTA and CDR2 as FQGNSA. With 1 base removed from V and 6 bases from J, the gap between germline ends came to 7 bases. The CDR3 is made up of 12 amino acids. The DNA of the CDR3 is TGTGCCAGCAGCTTAGTGACAACCGAGCAGTACGTC. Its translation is CASSLVTTEQYV.

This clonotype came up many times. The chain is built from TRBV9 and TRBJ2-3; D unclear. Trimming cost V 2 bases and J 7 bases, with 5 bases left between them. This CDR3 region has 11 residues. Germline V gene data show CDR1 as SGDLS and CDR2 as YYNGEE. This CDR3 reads CASSVGYTQYF. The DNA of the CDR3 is TGTGCCAGCAGCGTGGGATATACGCAGTATTTT.

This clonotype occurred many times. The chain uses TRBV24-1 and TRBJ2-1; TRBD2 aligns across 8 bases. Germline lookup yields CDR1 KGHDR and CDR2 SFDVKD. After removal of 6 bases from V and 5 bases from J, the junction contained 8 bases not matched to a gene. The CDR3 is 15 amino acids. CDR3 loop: CATSRTTSADNEQFF. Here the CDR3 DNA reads TGTGCCACCAGTCGGACGACTAGCGCCGACAATGAGCAGTTCTTC.

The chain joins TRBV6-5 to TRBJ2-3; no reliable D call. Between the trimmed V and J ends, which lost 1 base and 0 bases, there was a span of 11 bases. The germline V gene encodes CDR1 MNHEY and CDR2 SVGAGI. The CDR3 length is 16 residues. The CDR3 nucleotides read TGTGCCAGCAGTTACTTGATTAGCTCTAGCACAGATACGCAGTATTTT. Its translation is CASSYLISSSTDTQYF.

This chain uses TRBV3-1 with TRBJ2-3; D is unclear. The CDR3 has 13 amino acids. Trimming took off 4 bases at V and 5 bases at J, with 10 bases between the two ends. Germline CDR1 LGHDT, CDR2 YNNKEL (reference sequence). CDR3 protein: CASSPPSRDTQYF. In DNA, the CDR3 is TGTGCCAGCAGCCCCCCTTCCAGAGATACGCAGTATTTT.

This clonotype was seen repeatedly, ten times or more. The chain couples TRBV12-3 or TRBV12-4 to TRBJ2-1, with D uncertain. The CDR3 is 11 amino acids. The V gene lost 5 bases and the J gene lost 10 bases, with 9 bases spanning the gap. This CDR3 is CASSGKVEQFF. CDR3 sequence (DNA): TGTGCCAGCAGTGGGAAAGTAGAGCAGTTCTTC.

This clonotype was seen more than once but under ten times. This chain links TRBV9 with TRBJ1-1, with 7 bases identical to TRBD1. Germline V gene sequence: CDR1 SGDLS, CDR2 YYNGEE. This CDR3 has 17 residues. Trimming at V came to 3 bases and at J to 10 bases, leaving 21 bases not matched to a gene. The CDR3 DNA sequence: TGTGCCAGCAGCGGGGGGACCGGGGGGCGTGACAGGGTGCCAGCTTTCTTT. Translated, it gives CASSGGTGGRDRVPAFF. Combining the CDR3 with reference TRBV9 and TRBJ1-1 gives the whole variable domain DSGVTQTPKHLITATGQRVTLRCSPRSGDLSVYWYQQSLDQGLQFLIQYYNGEERAKGNILERFSAQQFPDLHSELNLSSLELGDSALYFCASSGGTGGRDRVPAFFGQGTRLTVV.

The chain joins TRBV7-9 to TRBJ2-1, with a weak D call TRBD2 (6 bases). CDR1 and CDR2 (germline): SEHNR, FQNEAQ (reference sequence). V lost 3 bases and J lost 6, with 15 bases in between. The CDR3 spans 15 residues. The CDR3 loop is CASSFLRGSVNEQFF. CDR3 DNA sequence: TGTGCCAGCAGCTTTTTACGGGGGTCGGTCAATGAGCAGTTCTTC. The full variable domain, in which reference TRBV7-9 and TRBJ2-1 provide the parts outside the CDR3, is DTGVSQNPRHKITKRGQNVTFRCDPISEHNRLYWYRQTLGQGPEFLTYFQNEAQLEKSRLLSDRFSAERPKGSFSTLEIQRTEQGDSAMYLCASSFLRGSVNEQFFGPGTRLTVL.